This paragraph reports one TCR beta chain. This sample stems from a study of blood T cell repertoires in COVID-19. The table came from immunoSEQ multiplex PCR; TCRdb's copy has only in-frame clones and leaves some out. The table includes 150,000 to 200,000 clones, around 84% detected once. In germline, CDR1 is SGDLS, CDR2 YYNGEE. The CDR3 spans 17 residues. Trimming pared 0 bases from V and 1 base from J, leaving 16 bases between. The sequenced sample consisted of peripheral blood. This clonotype was sampled from a woman in her 70s with COVID-19, enrolled during active disease. This chain uses TRBV9 with TRBJ1-1, with a possible D match to TRBD1 (6 bases). The CDR3 coding sequence is TGTGCCAGCAGCGTAGGGTCGGGGGGGGCGCAGAACACTGAAGCTTTCTTT. Its translation is CASSVGSGGAQNTEAFF.